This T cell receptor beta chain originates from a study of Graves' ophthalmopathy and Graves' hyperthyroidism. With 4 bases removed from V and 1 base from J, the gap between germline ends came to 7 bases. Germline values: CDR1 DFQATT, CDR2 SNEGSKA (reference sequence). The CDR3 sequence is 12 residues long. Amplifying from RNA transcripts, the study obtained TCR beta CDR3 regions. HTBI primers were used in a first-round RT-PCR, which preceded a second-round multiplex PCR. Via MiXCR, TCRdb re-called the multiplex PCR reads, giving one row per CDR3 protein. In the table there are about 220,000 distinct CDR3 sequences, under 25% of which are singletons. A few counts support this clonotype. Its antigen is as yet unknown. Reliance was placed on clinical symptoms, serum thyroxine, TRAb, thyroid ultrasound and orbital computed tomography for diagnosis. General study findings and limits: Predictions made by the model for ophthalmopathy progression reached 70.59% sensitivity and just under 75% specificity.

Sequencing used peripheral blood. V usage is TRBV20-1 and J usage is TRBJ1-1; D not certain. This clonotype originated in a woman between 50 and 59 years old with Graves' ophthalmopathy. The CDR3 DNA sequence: TGCAGTGCTACCTATCAGAACACTGAAGCTTTCTTT. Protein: CSATYQNTEAFF.